The 28 T cell receptor beta chains below were found in one sample sequenced in a study of CD8+ T cells in alopecia areata. Described treatment: oral pan-JAK inhibitor, 5-10 mg twice daily. The authors extracted RNA and reverse transcribed it into cDNA as the sequencing template. TCRdb keeps only in-frame clones here, not all; method: immunoSEQ multiplex PCR. In the table there are roughly 180,000 clones, about half of which are singletons. This sample comprised CD8+ T cells sorted from blood, obtained between weeks 51 and 54, from a patient treated with tofacitinib. These receptors were collected from a human donor with alopecia areata.

A few counts support this clone. The same CDR3 arises from other DNA sequences in this sample as well. This chain connects TRBV5-6 to TRBJ1-5; no clear D. CDR1 SGHDT and CDR2 YYEEEE come from the germline V gene. Deletions cut 0 bases from V and 0 bases from J, with 4 bases between. The CDR3 consists of 14 residues. The CDR3 DNA reads as TGTGCCAGCAGCTTGGCTGGTAGCAATCAGCCCCAGCATTTT. This encodes CASSLAGSNQPQHF. The entire variable domain, with the rest obtained from reference TRBV5-6 and TRBJ1-5, is as follows: DAGVTQSPTHLIKTRGQQVTLRCSPKSGHDTVSWYQQALGQGPQFIFQYYEEEERQRGNFPDRFSGHQFPNYSSELNVNALLLGDSALYLCASSLAGSNQPQHFGDGTRLSIL.

The V call is TRBV4-1, the J call TRBJ2-1, with a weak D call TRBD2 (7 bases). CDR1 is MGHRA, CDR2 YSYEKL, per germline. This CDR3 has 17 amino acids. Trimming took 0 bases from V and 7 from J, leaving 19 bases between them. The CDR3 here is CASSQDREAGAGNEQFF. CDR3 nucleotide sequence: TGCGCCAGCAGCCAAGATAGAGAGGCGGGGGCCGGGAATGAGCAGTTCTTC.

V and J are TRBV5-1 and TRBJ2-5, with TRBD2 matching 8 bases. This CDR3 contains 15 residues. V shed 2 bases, J shed 2 bases, and the junction held 5 bases outside the gene matches. Germline lookup yields CDR1 SGHRS and CDR2 YFSETQ. CDR3 DNA sequence: TGCGCCAGCAGCTTTTTGCGGGGGGTTCAAGAGACCCAGTACTTC. Its translation: CASSFLRGVQETQYF.

The CDR3 loop reads CASSQELYQETQYF. As DNA, the CDR3 is TGTGCCAGCAGCCAAGAACTATACCAAGAGACCCAGTACTTC. The chain uses TRBV4-2 and TRBJ2-5; D is unclear. V dropped 0 bases and J dropped 0 bases, with 5 bases sitting between them. Germline CDR1 is LGHNA and CDR2 is YNFKEQ. The CDR3 is 14 residues long.

This clone is a singleton in its sample. The chain is built from TRBV5-1 and TRBJ2-3; D is possibly TRBD1 (6 bases). This CDR3 is built from 15 residues. V was shortened by 4 bases and J by 2 bases, with 14 bases between the two germline ends. Per germline, CDR1 SGHRS and CDR2 YFSETQ. CDR3 in DNA: TGCGCCAGCAGCCCTGGGACAACTCTCACAGATACGCAGTATTTT. Protein: CASSPGTTLTDTQYF.

For this clone: One end of the junction is discordant with germline, which a read error may explain. The genes are TRBV7-7 and TRBJ2-1, with 10 bases fitting TRBD2. Germline CDR1 and CDR2: SSHAT and FNYEAQ (reference sequence). This CDR3 comprises 15 residues. CDR3 protein: CASSLGLAVYNEQFF. CDR3 nucleotides: TGTGCTAGCAGCTTAGGACTAGCGGTTTACAATGAGCAGTTCTTC.

The V gene is TRBV27, the J gene TRBJ1-2; D uncertain. Trimming shortened V by 2 bases and J by 2 bases, and 6 bases separated the two germline ends. Germline CDR1 MNHEY, CDR2 SMNVEV (reference sequence). The CDR3 sequence is 13 residues long. The CDR3 here is CASSLSRNYGYTF. In DNA, the CDR3 is TGTGCCAGCAGTTTAAGCAGGAACTATGGCTACACCTTC.

This clone was seen only a few times. V usage is TRBV6-4 and J usage is TRBJ2-3; 9 bases match TRBD2. The CDR3 is made up of 16 amino acids. The ends lost 0 bases at V and 2 bases at J; junction bases unmatched: 3. Germline CDR1 is MRHNA and CDR2 is SNTAGT. CDR3 sequence (DNA): TGTGCCAGCAGTGACTCGGCTAGCGGGGCCACAGATACGCAGTATTTT. This codes for CASSDSASGATDTQYF.

Concerning this clone itself: The junction does not match germline at one end; this may be a read error. J is TRBJ1-2 and V is TRBV27, with 8 nucleotides matching TRBD1. The CDR3 has 14 amino acids. Germline CDR1 is MNHEY and CDR2 is SMNVEV (reference sequence). As DNA, the CDR3 is TGTGCCAGCAGCTTATCGAGGACAGGGAGCGGCTACACCTTC. Residues: CASSLSRTGSGYTF.

The V gene is TRBV6-5, the J gene TRBJ2-1; 7 bases align to TRBD2. This CDR3 is built from 15 residues. J gave up 2 bases and V 7 bases, and 8 bases lay outside the gene matches. Germline assignment: CDR1 MNHEY and CDR2 SVGAGI. DNA of the CDR3: TGTGCCAGCAACCGGGCGGGGGTAGCCTACAATGAGCAGTTCTTC. This encodes CASNRAGVAYNEQFF.

The chain joins TRBV5-1 to TRBJ2-3; no clear D gene. V lost 0 bases and J lost 2, with 10 bases in between. Germline V gene lookup returns CDR1 SGHRS and CDR2 YFSETQ. The CDR3 sequence is 15 residues long. CDR3 sequence: CASSLDYHNTDTQYF. CDR3 DNA sequence: TGCGCCAGCAGCTTGGACTATCATAACACAGATACGCAGTATTTT.

The J gene is TRBJ2-5, the V gene TRBV12-5, with TRBD2 as a possible D gene (6 bases). V was clipped by 2 bases and J by 5 bases, with 18 bases between them. This CDR3 region has 16 residues. Germline CDR1 and CDR2: LGHNT and FRNRAP. CDR3 nucleotides: TGTGCTAGTGGTTTGCAGTTTTCGGGGAGGAAGGAGACCCAGTACTTC. Amino acids: CASGLQFSGRKETQYF.

This clone was counted between two and nine times. This chain uses TRBV27 with TRBJ1-1, with D hard to call. Looked up from germline, CDR1 is MNHEY and CDR2 is SMNVEV (reference sequence). This CDR3 has 13 residues. The germline V and J ends were trimmed by 2 bases and 3 bases, with 7 bases remaining between them. The CDR3 DNA reads TGTGCCAGCAGTTTACAGTGGTACACTGAAGCTTTCTTT. Translating it yields CASSLQWYTEAFF.

DNA for the CDR3: TGTGCCGCGGCGCGGGGCCGAAATTGGGAGCAGTTCTTC. Protein sequence: CAAARGRNWEQFF. V gene TRBV27 combines with J gene TRBJ2-1, with D possibly matching TRBD2 (6 bases). The V gene's germline CDR1 is MNHEY and CDR2 SMNVEV (reference sequence). The CDR3 is 13 residues long. V lost 11 bases to trimming and J lost 10 bases, with 21 bases between them.

The V gene is TRBV7-9, the J gene TRBJ1-5; no definite D call. This CDR3 has 13 residues. The V end was cut by 1 base, the J end by 7 bases, with 8 bases between. Looked up from germline, CDR1 is SEHNR and CDR2 is FQNEAQ (reference sequence). The CDR3 DNA reads as TGTGCCAGCAGCTTAGGAAACGGGCAGCCCCAGCATTTT. Protein product: CASSLGNGQPQHF.

The genes are TRBV5-5 and TRBJ2-6; D is unresolved. The germline V gene has CDR1 SGHKS and CDR2 YYEKEE (reference sequence). V was trimmed by 0 bases and J by 3 bases, leaving 13 bases between them. CDR3 length: 17 residues. The CDR3 DNA reads TGTGCCAGCAGCTTGGTCTCGGTGGGCGGTGGGGCCAACGTCCTGACTTTC. Encoded protein: CASSLVSVGGGANVLTF.

This clone turned up a few times. The chain links TRBV5-1 to TRBJ2-1, with 16 bases identical to TRBD2. Trimming took 4 bases from V and 8 from J; bases not matched to a gene: 9. The CDR3 runs 17 residues. The germline V gene has CDR1 SGHRS and CDR2 YFSETQ. In DNA, the CDR3 is TGCGCCAGCAGCCCTGGGACTAGCGGGGGGGCCTTTCATGAGCAGTTCTTC. It codes for CASSPGTSGGAFHEQFF.

V is TRBV13 and J is TRBJ2-7, with 7 nucleotides matching TRBD1. With 1 base clipped from V and 10 bases from J, the junction kept 10 bases outside the gene matches. CDR1 and CDR2 (germline): PRHDT, FYEKMQ (reference sequence). The CDR3 has 14 residues. The CDR3 loop reads CASSLESDRTFQYF. The CDR3 nucleotides are TGTGCCAGCAGCTTAGAATCGGACAGGACATTTCAGTACTTC.

This clone showed up just a few times. V and J are TRBV7-9 and TRBJ2-7; no firm D call. With 1 base removed from V and 7 bases from J, the gap between germline ends came to 17 bases. The CDR3 consists of 15 residues. Germline CDR1 reads SEHNR; CDR2 reads FQNEAQ (reference sequence). The CDR3 sequence is CASSLGATRADEQYF. CDR3 DNA: TGTGCCAGCAGCTTAGGGGCCACACGAGCCGATGAGCAGTACTTC.

V and J are TRBV9 and TRBJ2-1; 7 nucleotides line up with TRBD1. V lost 4 bases to trimming and J lost 0 bases; unmatched junction nucleotides: 4. Germline CDR1 is SGDLS and CDR2 is YYNGEE. The CDR3 length is 15 residues. The CDR3 DNA reads as TGTGCCAGCAGCCAAGGGGACAGCTCCTACAATGAGCAGTTCTTC. Encoded protein: CASSQGDSSYNEQFF. Combining the CDR3 with reference TRBV9 and TRBJ2-1 gives the whole variable domain DSGVTQTPKHLITATGQRVTLRCSPRSGDLSVYWYQQSLDQGLQFLIQYYNGEERAKGNILERFSAQQFPDLHSELNLSSLELGDSALYFCASSQGDSSYNEQFFGPGTRLTVL.

The rearrangement uses TRBV25-1 and TRBJ1-1; 7 nucleotides agree with TRBD1. The V and J ends lost 4 bases and 6 bases, in that order; junction bases with no gene match: 5. Germline-derived CDR1 and CDR2 are MGHDK and SYGVNS. The CDR3 runs to 13 residues. The CDR3: CASSGRGLAEAFF. The CDR3 bases are TGTGCCAGCAGTGGAAGGGGGCTTGCTGAAGCTTTCTTT. Together with reference TRBV25-1 and TRBJ1-1, the CDR3 gives the full variable domain: EADIYQTPRYLVIGTGKKITLECSQTMGHDKMYWYQQDPGMELHLIHYSYGVNSTEKGDLSSESTVSRIRTEHFPLTLESARPSHTSQYLCASSGRGLAEAFFGQGTRLTVV.

The sample holds a few counts of this clone. The chain uses TRBV9 and TRBJ2-1; D call uncertain. The CDR3 covers 18 residues. V lost 4 bases to trimming and J lost 10 bases, with 30 bases between them. Germline V gene sequence: CDR1 SGDLS, CDR2 YYNGEE. CDR3 coding DNA: TGTGCCAGCAGCCCCCGAAGGGTAGTAGCTTTATCATTACGCGAGCAGTTCTTC. Residues: CASSPRRVVALSLREQFF.

This rearrangement joins TRBV10-3 to TRBJ1-5; TRBD1 is a possible D gene (6 bases). Per germline, CDR1 ENHRY and CDR2 SYGVKD. V dropped 2 bases and J dropped 1 base, with 9 bases sitting between them. The length of the CDR3 is 15 residues. CDR3 sequence (DNA): TGTGCCATCAGTGAGACAGGGCCAAGCAATCAGCCCCAGCATTTT. This translates into CAISETGPSNQPQHF.

This chain uses TRBV4-1 with TRBJ2-7; 7 bases map to TRBD1. The CDR3 spans 15 residues. Germline CDR1 MGHRA, CDR2 YSYEKL. V dropped 4 bases and J dropped 2; count of bases not matched to a gene: 8. The CDR3 loop reads CASSRLGGSPYEQYF. CDR3 DNA: TGCGCCAGCAGCCGTTTAGGGGGCTCCCCCTACGAGCAGTACTTC.

V and J are TRBV6-5 and TRBJ1-2; weak D call: TRBD1 (5 bases). Trimming stripped 8 bases from V and 2 bases from J, with 6 bases between. Germline CDR1 reads MNHEY; CDR2 reads SVGAGI. This CDR3 spans 11 amino acids. The CDR3 region has the DNA TGTGCCAGCTGGGGGAACTATGGCTACACCTTC. It translates to CASWGNYGYTF.

V gene TRBV13 combines with J gene TRBJ2-5; TRBD2 matches 10 bases. With 5 bases clipped from V and 6 bases from J, the junction kept 9 bases outside the gene matches. The length of the CDR3 is 15 residues. The germline V gene encodes CDR1 PRHDT and CDR2 FYEKMQ (reference sequence). The CDR3, as DNA: TGTGCCAGCAGCCCTCCAGCGGGGGGGCCTCAGACCCAGTACTTC. Translated, it gives CASSPPAGGPQTQYF.

The chain employs TRBV29-1 and TRBJ2-3, with D perhaps assigned TRBD1 or TRBD2 (5 bases each). V shed 7 bases and J shed 7 bases, with 21 bases lying between them. Germline-derived CDR1 and CDR2 are SQVTM and ANQGSEA. This CDR3 region has 14 residues. CDR3 region: CSADRDHSLYTQYF. The CDR3 DNA is TGCAGCGCTGACCGGGACCATAGCTTGTATACGCAGTATTTT.

The chain uses TRBV19 and TRBJ2-5; TRBD1 might be the D (5 bases). Trimming shortened V by 2 bases and J by 1 base, and 14 bases separated the two germline ends. Germline V gene data show CDR1 as LNHDA and CDR2 as SQIVND (reference sequence). This CDR3 spans 16 amino acids. CDR3 nucleotides: TGTGCCAGTAGTATACACGCAGGGTCCGTCCAAGAGACCCAGTACTTC. It specifies CASSIHAGSVQETQYF. The whole variable domain, remainder taken from reference TRBV19 and TRBJ2-5, is DGGITQSPKYLFRKEGQNVTLSCEQNLNHDAMYWYRQDPGQGLRLIYYSQIVNDFQKGDIAEGYSVSREKKESFPLTVTSAQKNPTAFYLCASSIHAGSVQETQYFGPGTRLLVL.